These 32 T cell receptor beta chains originate from one sample sequenced in a study of regulatory T cells in long-lasting Graves disease. Time point defined: persistent/refractory GD, antithyroid drugs over 5 years with positive TRAb. Making the TCR library involved RNA that had been extracted from PBMCs. Construction of the TCR beta libraries employed iRepertoire HTBI primers in conjunction with Arm-PCR of CDR3 regions. TCRdb analysed the multiplex PCR reads with MiXCR anew, one entry per CDR3 protein. The sample yields over 350,000 distinct CDR3 sequences, more than 20% seen once. Sample: peripheral blood mononuclear cells (PBMCs), taken when the disease was refractory, from a patient treated with antithyroid drugs. These receptors all stem from a female donor with Graves disease.

This clonotype came up many times. The chain joins TRBV27 to TRBJ1-1; D might be TRBD1 (5 bases). V was cut by 8 bases and J by 1 base, with 14 bases left in between. Germline values: CDR1 MNHEY, CDR2 SMNVEV (reference sequence). CDR3 length: 14 residues. The CDR3 nucleotides read TGTGCCAGCCGCTTCTGGGGCGAGAACACTGAAGCTTTCTTT. Translation: CASRFWGENTEAFF.

This clonotype was detected ten times or more. The CDR3 spells CASSLRTGSAYEQYF. The DNA of the CDR3 is TGTGCCAGCAGCTTAAGGACAGGGTCAGCCTACGAGCAGTACTTC. This chain joins TRBV7-9 and TRBJ2-7; 8 bases map to TRBD1. Germline CDR1 reads SEHNR; CDR2 reads FQNEAQ (reference sequence). The CDR3 contains 15 residues. Trimming cost V 2 bases and J 2 bases; bases outside gene matches: 5.

This chain connects TRBV20-1 to TRBJ2-2; no firm D call. The CDR3 contains 12 residues. Germline V CDR1 and CDR2: DFQATT, SNEGSKA (reference sequence). V lost 6 bases, J lost 8 bases, and 13 bases lay in between. The DNA of the CDR3 is TGCAGTGCCAAGTCGGCTTTGGGGGAGCTGTTTTTT. Protein product: CSAKSALGELFF.

This clonotype occurred a few times. This chain connects TRBV6-2 or TRBV6-3 to TRBJ2-1; 9 nucleotides line up with TRBD1. Trimming took 3 bases from V and 10 from J; bases not matched to a gene: 4. Germline V lookup: CDR1 MNHEY, CDR2 SVGEGT. The CDR3 spans 13 residues. Here the CDR3 reads CASSYWGQGEQFF. The CDR3, as DNA: TGTGCCAGCAGTTATTGGGGACAGGGAGAGCAGTTCTTC.

This clonotype has a handful of counts. The chain joins TRBV27 to TRBJ2-7; D perhaps matches TRBD2 (5 bases). CDR1 and CDR2 (germline): MNHEY, SMNVEV (reference sequence). V lost 10 bases, J lost 2 bases, and 12 bases lay in between. The CDR3 totals 12 residues. DNA for the CDR3: TGTGCCACCATGACTACAACCTACGAGCAGTACTTC. Translating it yields CATMTTTYEQYF.

The chain combines TRBV15 with TRBJ1-3; D ambiguous. The V and J ends lost 1 base and 0 bases respectively, with 10 bases between them. The CDR3 runs 16 residues. The germline V gene has CDR1 LNHNV and CDR2 YYDKDF (reference sequence). DNA for the CDR3: TGTGCCACCAGCAGAGCCCCACCGTACTCTGGAAACACCATATATTTT. Its translation: CATSRAPPYSGNTIYF.

V is TRBV6-1 and J is TRBJ1-2, with 7 bases lining up with TRBD1. The germline gives CDR1 MNHNS, CDR2 SASEGT. The CDR3 contains 13 residues. V gave up 6 bases and J gave up 7 bases; unmatched junction bases: 8. This CDR3 is CASRQGTRGGYTF. The DNA of the CDR3 is TGTGCCAGCAGACAGGGGACACGTGGTGGCTACACCTTC.

This clonotype was detected many times. This chain links TRBV7-2 with TRBJ1-2; D remains ambiguous. This CDR3 is 11 amino acids long. The ends were cut back, 5 bases at V and 6 bases at J, with 7 bases in the middle. The germline CDR1 and CDR2 sequences are SGHTA and FQGNSA. The CDR3 region has the DNA TGTGCCAGCAGCCCCACTGATGGCTACACCTTC. Protein: CASSPTDGYTF. The entire variable domain, with the rest obtained from reference TRBV7-2 and TRBJ1-2, is as follows: GAGVSQSPSNKVTEKGKDVELRCDPISGHTALYWYRQSLGQGLEFLIYFQGNSAPDKSGLPSDRFSAERTGGSVSTLTIQRTQQEDSAVYLCASSPTDGYTFGSGTRLTVV.

This clonotype came up many times. The rearrangement links TRBV20-1 to TRBJ2-7; D might be TRBD1 (6 bases). There are 11 residues in the CDR3. The V gene lost 4 bases and the J gene lost 7 bases, with 11 bases spanning the gap. CDR1 DFQATT and CDR2 SNEGSKA come from the germline V gene (reference sequence). CDR3: CSAKTGQEQYF. The CDR3 bases are TGCAGTGCTAAAACAGGGCAAGAGCAGTACTTC.

A few counts support this clonotype. This rearrangement joins TRBV25-1 to TRBJ2-1, with a tentative D call TRBD2 (5 bases). This CDR3 contains 10 residues. Germline V gene lookup returns CDR1 MGHDK and CDR2 SYGVNS. V lost 3 bases and J lost 11, with 5 bases in between. CDR3: CASSDGKQFF. The CDR3 nucleotides are TGTGCCAGCAGTGACGGGAAGCAGTTCTTC.

A few counts support this clonotype. CDR3 in DNA: TGTGCCAGCAGCCCCGACCCGGGGGGTAAAAATCAGCCCCAGCATTTT. This codes for CASSPDPGGKNQPQHF. The rearrangement links TRBV3-1 to TRBJ1-5, with a weak D call TRBD1 (5 bases). The CDR3 contains 16 residues. Germline-derived CDR1 and CDR2 are LGHDT and YNNKEL (reference sequence). With 4 bases removed from V and 4 bases from J, the gap between germline ends came to 17 bases.

This clonotype was seen more than once but under ten times. The chain carries TRBV28 and TRBJ2-7; 8 bases agree with TRBD1. Per germline, CDR1 MDHEN and CDR2 SYDVKM. Trimming took 7 bases from V and 3 from J; bases not matched to a gene: 8. There are 14 residues in the CDR3. In DNA form, the CDR3 reads TGTGCCAGCACCACGGGGACAGGTTACTACGAGCAGTACTTC. This sequence encodes CASTTGTGYYEQYF.

There are many counts of this clonotype. The V and J genes are TRBV6-1 and TRBJ2-5, with 14 positions matching TRBD2. V lost 10 bases to trimming and J lost 3 bases; unmatched junction nucleotides: 7. Germline CDR1 is MNHNS and CDR2 is SASEGT. The CDR3 spans 15 residues. The CDR3 is CATFKGLAGEETQYF. CDR3 nucleotides: TGTGCCACCTTCAAGGGACTAGCGGGAGAAGAGACCCAGTACTTC.

This clonotype was found a few times. For the CDR3, the DNA is TGCAGCGTTGAAAATGTGGGGTATAATGAGACCCAGTACTTC. Protein product: CSVENVGYNETQYF. This chain connects TRBV29-1 to TRBJ2-5; D remains ambiguous. The V gene's germline CDR1 is SQVTM and CDR2 ANQGSEA. The CDR3 runs to 14 residues. V was trimmed by 2 bases and J by 5 bases, leaving 15 bases between them.

This clonotype appeared many times. This chain links TRBV6-1 with TRBJ2-5; 11 bases are shared with TRBD2. In germline, CDR1 is MNHNS, CDR2 SASEGT. The CDR3 totals 16 residues. V lost 2 bases, J lost 5 bases, and 7 bases stayed unmatched. CDR3 amino acids: CASSENIAGGPETQYF. The CDR3 region has the DNA TGTGCCAGCAGTGAAAATATAGCGGGAGGGCCGGAGACCCAGTACTTC.

The J gene is TRBJ1-2, the V gene TRBV6-5; possibly TRBD1 for D (5 bases). V lost 2 bases, J lost 6 bases, and 10 bases lay in between. This CDR3 has 13 residues. From germline, CDR1 is MNHEY and CDR2 SVGAGI. The CDR3 loop is CASSYIQGDGYTF. CDR3 in DNA: TGTGCCAGCAGTTACATTCAGGGCGATGGCTACACCTTC.

This clonotype was detected only a few times. The chain recombines TRBV27 with TRBJ2-7; TRBD2 matches at 11 bases. Trimming at V came to 2 bases and at J to 2 bases, leaving 2 bases not matched to a gene. The CDR3 is made up of 15 amino acids. Germline-derived CDR1 and CDR2 are MNHEY and SMNVEV (reference sequence). CDR3 sequence (DNA): TGTGCCAGCAGTTTAATACTAGCGGGAGCCTACGAGCAGTACTTC. Amino acids: CASSLILAGAYEQYF.

As for this clonotype: At one end the junction does not follow the germline gene, possibly because of a read error. V usage is TRBV6-1 and J usage is TRBJ1-6; the D is unclear. The CDR3 is made up of 15 amino acids. The germline CDR1 and CDR2 sequences are MNHNS and SASEGT. This CDR3 is CASKRGSSYNSLLHF. Here the CDR3 DNA reads TGTGCCAGCAAACGGGGAAGCTCCTATAATTCACTCCTCCACTTT.

V usage is TRBV2 and J usage is TRBJ2-7, with D perhaps matching TRBD1 or TRBD2 (5 bases each). CDR3 length: 15 residues. Trimming took 6 bases from V and 0 from J, leaving 15 bases between them. Germline-derived CDR1 and CDR2 are SNHLY and FYNNEI. The CDR3 sequence is CASRFPGRASYEQYF. Here the CDR3 DNA reads TGTGCCAGCAGGTTTCCGGGACGGGCCTCCTACGAGCAGTACTTC.

Ten or more counts support this clonotype. The CDR3 coding sequence is TGTGCCAGCACCTTGGGTAGGAACACTGAAGCTTTCTTT. Translated, it gives CASTLGRNTEAFF. The J gene is TRBJ1-1, the V gene TRBV12-3 or TRBV12-4; D not resolved. There are 13 residues in the CDR3. Trimming left V 7 bases short and J 1 base short, with 10 bases between.

There are a few counts of this clonotype. The CDR3 loop is CASRSGEVNNEQFF. CDR3 in DNA: TGTGCCAGCAGGTCGGGGGAGGTGAACAATGAGCAGTTCTTC. The rearrangement joins TRBV2 to TRBJ2-1, with a weak D call TRBD2 (6 bases). CDR3 length: 14 amino acids. Germline V gives CDR1 SNHLY, CDR2 FYNNEI. V was clipped by 6 bases and J by 5 bases, with 14 bases between them.

Only a few counts were recorded for this clonotype. V usage is TRBV30 and J usage is TRBJ2-5; 7 positions match TRBD1. With V trimmed by 3 bases and J by 5 bases, 3 bases remained unmatched. Germline CDR1 GTSNPN, CDR2 SVGIG (reference sequence). The CDR3 sequence is 12 residues long. CDR3 region: CAWRGTVETQYF. CDR3 nucleotide sequence: TGTGCCTGGAGAGGGACAGTGGAGACCCAGTACTTC.

This clonotype appeared many times. The rearrangement uses TRBV6-2 or TRBV6-3 and TRBJ1-1, with a weak D call TRBD1 (5 bases). Germline assignment: CDR1 MNHEY and CDR2 SVGEGT. V lost 2 bases, J lost 0 bases, and 13 bases lay in between. The CDR3 loop spans 16 amino acids. Here the CDR3 DNA reads TGTGCCAGCAGTTACCCTCTCCCGACAGTGAACACTGAAGCTTTCTTT. Protein product: CASSYPLPTVNTEAFF.

The V call is TRBV12-3 or TRBV12-4, the J call TRBJ2-2; weak D call: TRBD1 (5 bases). Trimming removed 3 bases from V and 4 bases from J, with 12 bases in between. This CDR3 contains 15 residues. CDR3: CASSFEEGATGELFF. CDR3 bases: TGTGCCAGCAGTTTCGAGGAAGGGGCCACCGGGGAGCTGTTTTTT.

In this sample, this clonotype turned up many times. The chain is built from TRBV7-2 and TRBJ2-2, with D possibly matching TRBD1 (5 bases). The CDR3 is made up of 15 amino acids. V shed 5 bases and J shed 2 bases, with 12 bases lying between them. Germline V gene lookup returns CDR1 SGHTA and CDR2 FQGNSA. The CDR3 sequence: CASSALQANTGELFF. DNA for the CDR3: TGTGCCAGCAGCGCCCTACAGGCCAACACCGGGGAGCTGTTTTTT.

This clonotype has more than one count but fewer than ten. This sequence joins TRBV9 and TRBJ1-5; a possible D gene is TRBD1 (5 bases). The germline V gene encodes CDR1 SGDLS and CDR2 YYNGEE. V lost 0 bases and J 6 bases, leaving 7 bases between the germline ends. This CDR3 is built from 13 residues. CDR3 sequence reads: CASSVDQGQPQHF. In DNA form, the CDR3 reads TGTGCCAGCAGCGTAGATCAGGGTCAGCCCCAGCATTTT. The variable domain in full, completed from reference TRBV9 and TRBJ1-5, reads DSGVTQTPKHLITATGQRVTLRCSPRSGDLSVYWYQQSLDQGLQFLIQYYNGEERAKGNILERFSAQQFPDLHSELNLSSLELGDSALYFCASSVDQGQPQHFGDGTRLSIL.

The V call is TRBV7-9, the J call TRBJ1-4; 9 nucleotides align to TRBD1. CDR1 SEHNR and CDR2 FQNEAQ come from the germline V gene (reference sequence). V lost 4 bases and J lost 6; bases outside the gene matches: 6. The CDR3 sequence is 15 residues long. The CDR3 region is CASSSTGGGDEKLFF. The CDR3, as DNA: TGTGCCAGCAGCTCAACAGGGGGCGGAGATGAAAAACTGTTTTTT.

In its sample, this clonotype was seen many times. The gene calls are TRBV20-1 and TRBJ2-7, with D unclear. Germline V lookup: CDR1 DFQATT, CDR2 SNEGSKA (reference sequence). The germline V and J ends were trimmed by 4 bases and 4 bases, with 14 bases remaining between them. The CDR3 is 13 residues long. CDR3 nucleotides: TGCAGTGCTATCAACTACCAAGGGTACGAGCAGTACTTC. It encodes CSAINYQGYEQYF.

On this clonotype: The junction departs from the called germline gene at one end, perhaps through a read error. The chain links TRBV5-4 to TRBJ1-1, with TRBD1 as a possible D gene (5 bases). The CDR3 is 12 residues long. Looked up from germline, CDR1 is SGHNT and CDR2 is YYREEE (reference sequence). CDR3 sequence reads: CASSSRDFTPSF. In DNA, the CDR3 is TGTGCCAGCAGCTCCAGGGACTTTACCCCCTCTTTT.

This clonotype was counted ten times or more. V and J are TRBV28 and TRBJ2-2; maybe TRBD2 (6 bases). The CDR3 runs to 15 residues. Trimming took 5 bases from V and 9 from J, leaving 19 bases between them. CDR1 MDHEN and CDR2 SYDVKM come from the germline V gene. Here the CDR3 DNA reads TGTGCCAGCAGTCCCAGCGGGTCCTCGCCCCGGGAGCTGTTTTTT. Protein sequence: CASSPSGSSPRELFF.

This clonotype has ten or more counts. This chain uses TRBV5-6 with TRBJ2-7, with a weak D call TRBD2 (5 bases). The CDR3 totals 13 residues. Germline V gene sequence: CDR1 SGHDT, CDR2 YYEEEE. Trimming took 4 bases from V and 2 from J, leaving 10 bases between them. The CDR3 spells CASSGTSTYEQYF. CDR3 DNA sequence: TGTGCCAGCAGCGGAACTAGTACCTACGAGCAGTACTTC.

The gene calls are TRBV3-1 and TRBJ2-7; D is perhaps TRBD2 (6 bases). The V and J ends lost 5 bases and 3 bases respectively, with 20 bases between them. Germline lookup yields CDR1 LGHDT and CDR2 YNNKEL (reference sequence). The CDR3 loop spans 16 amino acids. The CDR3 loop is CASSSRPRLGVYEQYF. As DNA, the CDR3 is TGTGCCAGCAGCTCTCGTCCAAGACTAGGCGTCTACGAGCAGTACTTC.